This T cell receptor beta chain was identified in a study of human T cells and chemical hapten exposure. Study information: Slight differences in pooled library volume were the main source of varying TCR yields across samples. Whole-study findings and limits: All donors were alopecia patients, so their immunity may differ from that of healthy people. The study found that PT1 expanded TCR counts correlated positively with patch test score.

Details on this clonotype: Its target is not known.

The time point denotes: patch test 1, 2 weeks after DPC sensitization. Treatment of the sample: therapeutic diphenylcyclopropenone sensitization with weekly scalp DPC. The germline V gene encodes CDR1 SNHLY and CDR2 FYNNEI. This CDR3 is 15 amino acids long. Trimming took 6 bases from V and 2 from J; bases not matched to a gene: 6. TCRdb itself ran the RACE reads through MiXCR, one entry per CDR3 protein. The table lists around 120,000 distinct CDR3 sequences, approximately 15% of them singletons. The clonotype was recovered from a young man with alopecia areata. Some clones in this sample may be carry-over from other donors' samples. The chain couples TRBV2 to TRBJ2-2; 7 positions match TRBD1. The specimen comprised whole blood, sampled in connection with sensitization to the hapten diphenylcyclopropenone (DPC). CDR3 DNA: TGTGCCAGCAGCGGGACAGCCAAAAACACCGGGGAGCTGTTTTTT. It translates to CASSGTAKNTGELFF.